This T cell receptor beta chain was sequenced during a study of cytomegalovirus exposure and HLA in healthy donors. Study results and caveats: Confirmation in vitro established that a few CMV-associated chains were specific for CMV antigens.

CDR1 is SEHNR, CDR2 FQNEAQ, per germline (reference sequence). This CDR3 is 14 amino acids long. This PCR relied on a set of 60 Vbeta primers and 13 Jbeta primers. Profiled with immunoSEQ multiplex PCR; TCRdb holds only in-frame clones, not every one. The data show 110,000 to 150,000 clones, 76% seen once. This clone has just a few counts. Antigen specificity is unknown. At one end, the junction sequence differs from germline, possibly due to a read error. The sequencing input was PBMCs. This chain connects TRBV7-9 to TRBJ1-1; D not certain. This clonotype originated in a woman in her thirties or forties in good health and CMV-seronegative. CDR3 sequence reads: CSSKREYLNTEAFF. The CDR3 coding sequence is TGTTCCAGCAAACGGGAGTATCTGAACACTGAAGCTTTCTTT.